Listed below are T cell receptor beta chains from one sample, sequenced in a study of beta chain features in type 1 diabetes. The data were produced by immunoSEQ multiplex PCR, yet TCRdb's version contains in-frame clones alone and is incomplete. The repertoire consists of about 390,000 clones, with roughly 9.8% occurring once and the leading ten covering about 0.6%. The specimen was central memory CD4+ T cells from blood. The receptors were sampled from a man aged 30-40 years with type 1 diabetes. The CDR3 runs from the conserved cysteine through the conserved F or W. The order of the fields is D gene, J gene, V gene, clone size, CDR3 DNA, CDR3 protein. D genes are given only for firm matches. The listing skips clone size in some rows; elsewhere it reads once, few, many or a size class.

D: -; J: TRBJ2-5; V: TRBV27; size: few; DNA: TGTGCCAGCCGCGGGGTTGAGGAGACCCAGTACTTC; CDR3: CASRGVEETQYF
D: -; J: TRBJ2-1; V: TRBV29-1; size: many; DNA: TGCAGCTCCGAGCATCAATGGACCGAGCAGTTCTTC; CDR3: CSSEHQWTEQFF
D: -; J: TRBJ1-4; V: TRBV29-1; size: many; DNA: TGCAGCGTTGAAGATCTCACGGCGGGAAAACTGTTTTTT; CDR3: CSVEDLTAGKLFF
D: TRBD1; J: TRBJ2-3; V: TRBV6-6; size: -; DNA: TGTGCCAGCAGCTGGACAGGGGCAGGGGATACGCAGTATTTT; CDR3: CASSWTGAGDTQYF
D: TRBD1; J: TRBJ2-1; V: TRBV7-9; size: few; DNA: TGTGCCAGCAGCTTGGGAGGAGGACAGGGAGGCGAGCAGTTCTTC; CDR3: CASSLGGGQGGEQFF
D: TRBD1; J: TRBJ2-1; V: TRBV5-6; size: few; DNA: TGTGCCAGCAGTTTCCCCCGGGACAGGGGGCATGAGCAGTTCTTC; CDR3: CASSFPRDRGHEQFF
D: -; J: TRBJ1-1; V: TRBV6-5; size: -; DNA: TGTGCCAGCAGCCCGAAGTCAGAAGCTTTCTTT; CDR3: CASSPKSEAFF
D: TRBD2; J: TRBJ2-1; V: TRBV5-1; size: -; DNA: TGCGCCAGCAGCCCTGTTATGCTAGCGGGAGGCTCCTACAATGAGCAGTTCTTC; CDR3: CASSPVMLAGGSYNEQFF
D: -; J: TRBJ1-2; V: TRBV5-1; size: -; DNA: TGCGCCAGCAGCTTGGCCCGGGCGAGTGGCTACACCTTC; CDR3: CASSLARASGYTF
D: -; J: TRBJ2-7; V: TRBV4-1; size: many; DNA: TGCGCCAGCAGCCACAGCGTAGAAGTAGGCGAGCAGTACTTC; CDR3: CASSHSVEVGEQYF